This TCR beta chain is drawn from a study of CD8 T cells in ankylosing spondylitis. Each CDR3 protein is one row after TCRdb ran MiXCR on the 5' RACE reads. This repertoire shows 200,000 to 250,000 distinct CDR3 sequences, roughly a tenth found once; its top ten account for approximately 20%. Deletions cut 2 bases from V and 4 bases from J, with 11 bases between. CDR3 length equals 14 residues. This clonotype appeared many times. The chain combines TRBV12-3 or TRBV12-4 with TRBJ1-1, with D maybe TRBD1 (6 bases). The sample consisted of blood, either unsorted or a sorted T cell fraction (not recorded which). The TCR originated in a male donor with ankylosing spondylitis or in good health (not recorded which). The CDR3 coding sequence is TGTGCCAGCAGTTTACTACGCAGGGGCACTGAAGCTTTCTTT. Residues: CASSLLRRGTEAFF.